This T cell receptor beta chain came from a study of control samples from healthy donors and cancer patients. The V end was cut by 3 bases, the J end by 8 bases, with 11 bases between. Germline V gene lookup returns CDR1 SNHLY and CDR2 FYNNEI. The CDR3 has 13 amino acids. Repertoires were generated with immunoSEQ multiplex PCR, while TCRdb's copy carries only in-frame clones and drops some. This table has about 89,000 clones, around nine tenths appearing once. Sequenced material: blood. This TCR was recovered from a man aged 30 to 45 in good health. The chain uses TRBV2 and TRBJ1-3; D gene ambiguous. The CDR3 DNA follows: TGTGCCAGCAGTGACCGGCCTTCCTACACCATATATTTT. Residues: CASSDRPSYTIYF.